The 22 T cell receptor beta chains in this list originate from one sample, sequenced in a study of neoadjuvant anti-PD-1 for oral cavity cancer. Produced via immunoSEQ multiplex PCR; TCRdb's table is partial and in-frame only. The profile shows 13,000 to 15,000 clones, around 82% of them singletons. As to time point: after neoadjuvant nivolumab, at surgical resection. The input for sequencing was PBMCs, taken after nivolumab (anti-PD-1) treatment. The receptors here all came from a person aged 40 to 85 with oral cavity squamous cell carcinoma.

The chain links TRBV7-3 to TRBJ2-2, with a tentative D call TRBD2 (5 bases). This CDR3 spans 15 amino acids. The germline V gene has CDR1 SGHTA and CDR2 FQGTGA. Trimming cost V 4 bases and J 0 bases, with 9 bases left between them. CDR3 bases: TGTGCCAGCAGCTCGGAGGTCCCGAACACCGGGGAGCTGTTTTTT. Residues: CASSSEVPNTGELFF.

This clone occurred once. The V gene is TRBV14, the J gene TRBJ2-1, with D possibly called TRBD1 or TRBD2 (5 bases each). The CDR3 sequence is 15 residues long. Germline loops: CDR1 SGHDN, CDR2 FVKESK. V lost 1 base, J lost 4 bases, and 11 bases lay in between. In nucleotides, the CDR3 is TGTGCCAGCAGCCAAGCGTGGGGGTTATACAATGAGCAGTTCTTC. Its protein is CASSQAWGLYNEQFF.

The J gene is TRBJ1-5, the V gene TRBV9; D remains unclear. Germline CDR1 reads SGDLS; CDR2 reads YYNGEE. V was cut by 4 bases and J by 5 bases, with 10 bases left in between. The CDR3 consists of 13 residues. The CDR3 protein is CASSTRGDQPQHF. CDR3 DNA sequence: TGTGCCAGCAGCACCCGTGGGGATCAGCCCCAGCATTTT. Full variable domain (rest looked up from reference TRBV9 and TRBJ1-5): DSGVTQTPKHLITATGQRVTLRCSPRSGDLSVYWYQQSLDQGLQFLIQYYNGEERAKGNILERFSAQQFPDLHSELNLSSLELGDSALYFCASSTRGDQPQHFGDGTRLSIL.

This chain uses TRBV30 with TRBJ2-6; no definite D call. From germline, CDR1 is GTSNPN and CDR2 SVGIG (reference sequence). The CDR3 has 14 residues. Trimming cost V 0 bases and J 2 bases, with 5 bases left between them. The CDR3 nucleotides are TGTGCCTGGAGTGTAACCCCTGGGGCCAACGTCCTGACTTTC. Translation gives CAWSVTPGANVLTF.

The CDR3 coding sequence is TGTGCCAGCAGCTCCACATTGGAGATCGGAGAGACCCAGTACTTC. Translated: CASSSTLEIGETQYF. This sequence joins TRBV11-1 and TRBJ2-5; D unclear. V was shortened by 4 bases and J by 4 bases, with 16 bases between the two germline ends. This CDR3 is built from 15 residues. Per the germline V gene, CDR1 is SGHAT and CDR2 is FQDESV (reference sequence).

This clone came up a few times. The rearrangement uses TRBV2 and TRBJ1-5; D perhaps matches TRBD1 (5 bases). Trimming took 6 bases from V and 4 from J, leaving 19 bases between them. The CDR3 is 16 amino acids. Per the germline V gene, CDR1 is SNHLY and CDR2 is FYNNEI. CDR3 sequence: CASSRSPRQPNQPQHF. The CDR3 DNA reads TGTGCCAGCAGCAGATCCCCCCGACAGCCAAATCAGCCCCAGCATTTT.

The chain links TRBV29-1 to TRBJ2-3; D remains ambiguous. The CDR3 totals 10 residues. Germline V lookup: CDR1 SQVTM, CDR2 ANQGSEA. V lost 6 bases to trimming and J lost 5 bases, with 6 bases between them. The CDR3 DNA is TGCAGCGTAAAACTAGATACGCAGTATTTT. This encodes CSVKLDTQYF.

The rearrangement links TRBV5-8 to TRBJ1-5, with 9 bases aligning to TRBD1. V was pared by 3 bases and J by 10 bases, with 5 bases of the junction left unmatched. The V gene's germline CDR1 is SGHTS and CDR2 YDEGEE. This CDR3 is built from 13 residues. The CDR3 DNA reads TGTGCCAGCAGCTGGGACAGGGAGGGACCCCAGCATTTT. Amino acids: CASSWDREGPQHF. The whole variable domain, remainder taken from reference TRBV5-8 and TRBJ1-5, is EAGVTQSPTHLIKTRGQQATLRCSPISGHTSVYWYQQALGLGLQFLLWYDEGEERNRGNFPPRFSGRQFPNYSSELNVNALELEDSALYLCASSWDREGPQHFGDGTRLSIL.

The chain is built from TRBV30 and TRBJ2-6, with D perhaps TRBD1 (5 bases). V was trimmed by 3 bases and J by 1 base, leaving 10 bases between them. Germline assignment: CDR1 GTSNPN and CDR2 SVGIG (reference sequence). There are 15 residues in the CDR3. CDR3 DNA: TGTGCCTGGAGCCCGGACATTTCTGGGGCCAACGTCCTGACTTTC. Translated, it gives CAWSPDISGANVLTF.

This clone was counted only a few times. The gene calls are TRBV7-2 and TRBJ2-7; TRBD2 matches at 7 bases. The CDR3 has 14 amino acids. CDR1 is SGHTA and CDR2 is FQGNSA in the germline V gene. V was clipped by 2 bases and J by 2 bases; unmatched bases: 3. CDR3 amino acids: CASSLLAATYEQYF. DNA of the CDR3: TGTGCCAGCAGCTTACTAGCGGCTACCTACGAGCAGTACTTC.

The chain combines TRBV5-1 with TRBJ2-1; D call uncertain. Trimming pared 8 bases from V and 0 bases from J, leaving 15 bases between. In germline, CDR1 is SGHRS, CDR2 YFSETQ. This CDR3 is built from 15 residues. CDR3: CASIRDASSYNEQFF. DNA of the CDR3: TGCGCCAGTATTCGCGACGCTAGCTCCTACAATGAGCAGTTCTTC.

The chain recombines TRBV11-2 with TRBJ2-5; 9 positions match TRBD2. The CDR3 sequence is 19 residues long. Trimming took 1 base from V and 4 from J; bases not matched to a gene: 16. Germline values: CDR1 SGHAT, CDR2 FQNNGV. This CDR3 reads CASSLGGWGGGRARETQYF. The CDR3 DNA follows: TGTGCCAGCAGCTTAGGGGGCTGGGGTGGCGGGAGGGCCCGAGAGACCCAGTACTTC.

This chain joins TRBV5-1 and TRBJ2-7; D is perhaps TRBD1 (5 bases). Germline assignment: CDR1 SGHRS and CDR2 YFSETQ. Trimming left V 3 bases short and J 2 bases short, with 15 bases between. The CDR3 contains 15 residues. CDR3 coding DNA: TGCGCCAGCAGCTCACAGGCGCTATCAACCTACGAGCAGTACTTC. This codes for CASSSQALSTYEQYF.

The rearrangement joins TRBV7-3 to TRBJ2-1; D uncertain. V lost 0 bases and J 7 bases, leaving 7 bases between the germline ends. Germline V gives CDR1 SGHTA, CDR2 FQGTGA. The CDR3 consists of 13 residues. DNA for the CDR3: TGTGCCAGCAGCTTAACCCTAAGAAATGAGCAGTTCTTC. The encoded protein is CASSLTLRNEQFF.

The chain couples TRBV6-1 to TRBJ2-7, with 9 bases lining up with TRBD1. The V gene's germline CDR1 is MNHNS and CDR2 SASEGT. V dropped 6 bases and J dropped 3; count of bases not matched to a gene: 6. The CDR3 is 14 amino acids. The CDR3 reads CASRSDRGSYEQYF. The CDR3 region has the DNA TGTGCCAGCAGATCGGACAGGGGAAGCTACGAGCAGTACTTC.

This rearrangement joins TRBV6-5 to TRBJ2-3; perhaps TRBD1 as D (5 bases). From germline, CDR1 is MNHEY and CDR2 SVGAGI. Trimming pared 8 bases from V and 3 bases from J, leaving 15 bases between. The CDR3 totals 14 residues. CDR3 protein: CASRPTGHTDTQYF. CDR3 coding DNA: TGTGCCAGCCGGCCTACAGGACATACAGATACGCAGTATTTT.

This chain connects TRBV7-9 to TRBJ1-1; D possibly corresponds to TRBD1 (5 bases). Trimming left V 2 bases short and J 1 base short, with 17 bases between. Germline V lookup: CDR1 SEHNR, CDR2 FQNEAQ (reference sequence). The CDR3 totals 17 residues. CDR3 in DNA: TGTGCCAGCAGCTTATATGGTAGTGGGGCCAAGAACACTGAAGCTTTCTTT. Its translation is CASSLYGSGAKNTEAFF.

CDR3 in amino acids: CASSRTVYQPQHF. CDR3 in DNA: TGTGCCAGCAGTCGGACAGTTTATCAGCCCCAGCATTTT. This chain joins TRBV6-5 and TRBJ1-5; possible D gene TRBD1, 6 bases. Germline lookup yields CDR1 MNHEY and CDR2 SVGAGI. The V and J ends lost 5 bases and 5 bases respectively, with 10 bases between them. The CDR3 extends over 13 amino acids.

This clone has only one observation. This chain uses TRBV6-5 with TRBJ1-2; D remains unclear. V shed 0 bases and J shed 0 bases, with 11 bases lying between them. Germline V lookup: CDR1 MNHEY, CDR2 SVGAGI. The CDR3 consists of 16 residues. The CDR3 region is CASSYSMGLTNYGYTF. CDR3 in DNA: TGTGCCAGCAGTTACTCCATGGGCCTGACTAACTATGGCTACACCTTC.

This sequence joins TRBV7-6 and TRBJ1-5; D is possibly TRBD1 (6 bases). Germline V gives CDR1 SGHVS, CDR2 FNYEAQ. The V end was cut by 4 bases, the J end by 0 bases, with 19 bases between. There are 18 residues in the CDR3. CDR3 in amino acids: CASSSFRAGALSNQPQHF. The CDR3 coding sequence is TGTGCCAGCAGCTCGTTTAGGGCAGGGGCCCTTAGCAATCAGCCCCAGCATTTT.

This rearrangement joins TRBV7-9 to TRBJ1-4; 7 positions agree with TRBD1. This CDR3 comprises 13 residues. V lost 6 bases to trimming and J lost 7 bases; unmatched junction nucleotides: 5. Per the germline V gene, CDR1 is SEHNR and CDR2 is FQNEAQ (reference sequence). CDR3 nucleotide sequence: TGTGCCAGCAGTCGAAGACAGGGTGAAAAACTGTTTTTT. This translates into CASSRRQGEKLFF. The full variable domain, with the rest looked up from reference TRBV7-9 and TRBJ1-4, is DTGVSQNPRHKITKRGQNVTFRCDPISEHNRLYWYRQTLGQGPEFLTYFQNEAQLEKSRLLSDRFSAERPKGSFSTLEIQRTEQGDSAMYLCASSRRQGEKLFFGSGTQLSVL.

This clone was recorded a few times. This chain connects TRBV5-6 to TRBJ2-5; D call uncertain. Germline loops: CDR1 SGHDT, CDR2 YYEEEE. V lost 4 bases, J lost 8 bases, and 9 bases lay in between. This CDR3 contains 11 residues. CDR3 residues: CASSLRRTQYF. Written as DNA, the CDR3 is TGTGCCAGCAGCCTGCGTAGAACCCAGTACTTC.